This T cell receptor (beta chain) was recorded in a study of blood T cell repertoires in COVID-19. Study-wide context: Samples taken during acute and convalescent COVID-19 were collected in the United States, Italy and Spain. PBMCs, B-cell-depleted T cells, or T cells provided the cDNA or gDNA that made up the material.

Germline CDR1 is KGHSH and CDR2 is LQKENI. The length of the CDR3 is 14 residues. V shed 3 bases and J shed 1 base, with 9 bases lying between them. Original data processing: Reference gene primer amplification gave nucleated cell count estimates. Data came from immunoSEQ multiplex PCR; TCRdb stores just in-frame clones and leaves some out. Clone size and the V and J calls come from that table; the DNA yielded D and trimming. The data hold roughly 99,000 clones, with under 95% observed a single time. Material: peripheral blood. This clonotype was obtained from a woman aged 25 to 39 with acute or convalescent COVID-19. The rearrangement uses TRBV18 and TRBJ1-1; no reliable D call. CDR3 in amino acids: CASSPGGANTEAFF. The DNA of the CDR3 is TGTGCCAGCTCACCCGGTGGAGCGAACACTGAAGCTTTCTTT.